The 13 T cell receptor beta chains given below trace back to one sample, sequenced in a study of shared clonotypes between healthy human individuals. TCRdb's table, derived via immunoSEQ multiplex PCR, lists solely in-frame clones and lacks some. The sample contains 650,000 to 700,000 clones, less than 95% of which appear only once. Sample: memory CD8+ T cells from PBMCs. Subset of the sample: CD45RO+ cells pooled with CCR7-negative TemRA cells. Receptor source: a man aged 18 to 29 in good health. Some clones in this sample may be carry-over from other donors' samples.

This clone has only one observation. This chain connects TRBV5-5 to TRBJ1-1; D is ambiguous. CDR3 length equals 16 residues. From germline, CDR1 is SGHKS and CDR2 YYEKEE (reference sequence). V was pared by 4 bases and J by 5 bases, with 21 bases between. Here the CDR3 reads CASSPLYRVRGTEAFF. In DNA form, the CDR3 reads TGTGCCAGCAGCCCTCTCTATAGGGTCCGGGGTACTGAAGCTTTCTTT.

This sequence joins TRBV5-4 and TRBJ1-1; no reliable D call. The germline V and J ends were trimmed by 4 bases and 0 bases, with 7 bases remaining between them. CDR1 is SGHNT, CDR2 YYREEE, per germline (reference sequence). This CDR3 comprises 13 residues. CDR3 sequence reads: CASSPPLNTEAFF. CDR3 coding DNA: TGTGCCAGCAGCCCACCTTTGAACACTGAAGCTTTCTTT.

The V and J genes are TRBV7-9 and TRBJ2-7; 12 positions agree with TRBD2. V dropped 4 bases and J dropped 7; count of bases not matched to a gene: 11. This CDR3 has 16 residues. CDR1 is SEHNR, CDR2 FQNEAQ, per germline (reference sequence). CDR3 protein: CASSSPSGRAAWEQYF. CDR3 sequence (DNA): TGTGCCAGCAGCTCCCCTAGCGGGAGGGCCGCATGGGAGCAGTACTTC.

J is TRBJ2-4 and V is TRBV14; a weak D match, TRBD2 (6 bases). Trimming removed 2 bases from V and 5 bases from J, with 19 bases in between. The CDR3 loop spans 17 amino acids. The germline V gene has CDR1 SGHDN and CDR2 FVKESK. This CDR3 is CASSQRKLGRRENIQYF. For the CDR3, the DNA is TGTGCCAGCAGCCAAAGGAAATTGGGCAGGAGGGAAAACATTCAGTACTTC.

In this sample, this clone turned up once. CDR3 amino acids: CASSQSRREGSEQYF. The DNA of the CDR3 is TGCGCCAGCAGCCAGTCCCGACGGGAGGGCTCCGAGCAGTACTTC. The chain uses TRBV4-1 and TRBJ2-7; 8 bases are shared with TRBD2. The CDR3 runs to 15 residues. Germline lookup yields CDR1 MGHRA and CDR2 YSYEKL. J was trimmed by 6 bases and V by 3 bases; bases with no gene match: 10.

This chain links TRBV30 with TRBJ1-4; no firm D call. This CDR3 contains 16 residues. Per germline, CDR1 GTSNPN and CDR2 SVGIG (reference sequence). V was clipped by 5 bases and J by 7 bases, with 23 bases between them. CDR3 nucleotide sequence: TGTGCCTGGGGTGACCAATTTTCGAGGTATGGTGAAAAACTGTTTTTT. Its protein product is CAWGDQFSRYGEKLFF.

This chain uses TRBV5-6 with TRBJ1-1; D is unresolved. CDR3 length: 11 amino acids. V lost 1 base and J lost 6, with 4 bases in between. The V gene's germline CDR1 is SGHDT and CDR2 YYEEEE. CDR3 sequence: CASSLSSEAFF. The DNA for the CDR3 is TGTGCCAGCAGCTTGAGTTCTGAAGCTTTCTTT.

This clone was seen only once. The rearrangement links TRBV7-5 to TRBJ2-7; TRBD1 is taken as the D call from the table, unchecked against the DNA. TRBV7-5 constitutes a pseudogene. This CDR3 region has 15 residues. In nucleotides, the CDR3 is TGTGCCAGAAGCTCCCCACGGTCCAGGACCTACGAGCAGTACTTC. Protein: CARSSPRSRTYEQYF.

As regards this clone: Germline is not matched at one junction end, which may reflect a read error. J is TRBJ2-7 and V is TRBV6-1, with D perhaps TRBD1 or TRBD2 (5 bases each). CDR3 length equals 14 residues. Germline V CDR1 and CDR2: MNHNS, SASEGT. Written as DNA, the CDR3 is TGTACCAGCAGTGAGGGACCGGTGCGTAACGAGCAGTACTTC. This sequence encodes CTSSEGPVRNEQYF.

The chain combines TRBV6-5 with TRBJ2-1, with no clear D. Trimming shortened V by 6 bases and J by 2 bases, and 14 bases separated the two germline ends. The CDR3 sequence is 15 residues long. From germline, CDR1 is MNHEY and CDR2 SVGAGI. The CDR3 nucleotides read TGTGCCAGCAGACCCGGCAGGATCCCCTACAATGAGCAGTTCTTC. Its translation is CASRPGRIPYNEQFF.

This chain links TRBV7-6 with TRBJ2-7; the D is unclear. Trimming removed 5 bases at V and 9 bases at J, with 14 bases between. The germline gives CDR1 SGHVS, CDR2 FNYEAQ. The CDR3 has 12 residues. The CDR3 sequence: CASSENWVRQYF. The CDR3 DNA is TGTGCCAGCAGCGAGAACTGGGTTCGGCAGTACTTC.

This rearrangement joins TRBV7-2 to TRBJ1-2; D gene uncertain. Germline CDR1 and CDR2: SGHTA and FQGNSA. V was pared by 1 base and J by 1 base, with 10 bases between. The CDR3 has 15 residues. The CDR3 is CASSLERGRNYGYTF. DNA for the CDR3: TGTGCCAGCAGCTTAGAAAGAGGGCGTAACTATGGCTACACCTTC.

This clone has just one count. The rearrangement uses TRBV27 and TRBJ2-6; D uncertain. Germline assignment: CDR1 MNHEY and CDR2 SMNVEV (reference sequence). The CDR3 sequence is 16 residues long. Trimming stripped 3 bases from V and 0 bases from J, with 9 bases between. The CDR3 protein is CASSFIVSSGANVLTF. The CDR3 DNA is TGTGCCAGCAGTTTTATAGTGAGCTCTGGGGCCAACGTCCTGACTTTC.